The text below deals with one TCR beta chain. TCRdb re-analysed the 5' RACE reads in MiXCR, keeping a single row per CDR3 protein. The sample includes around 200,000 distinct CDR3 sequences, roughly 23% of them seen just once. The data are from a study of T-cell memory formation after mild COVID-19. Trimming cost V 2 bases and J 9 bases; bases outside gene matches: 18. Germline-derived CDR1 and CDR2 are KGHDR and SFDVKD. This CDR3 has 18 residues. This TCR was recovered from an adult woman who had mild COVID-19 (a few samples of this study predate the infection). Cell type and time point are not known. The V call is TRBV24-1, the J call TRBJ2-1; TRBD2 aligns across 7 bases. Input material: PBMCs or a T cell subset sorted from them (not recorded which). DNA of the CDR3: TGTGCCACCAGTGATTCGAGACTAGCCGGGACGGTGGAAAGTGAGCAGTTCTTC. Translation gives CATSDSRLAGTVESEQFF.